These T cell receptor beta chains were read from a single sample in a study of Graves' ophthalmopathy and Graves' hyperthyroidism. TCRdb passed the multiplex PCR reads through MiXCR, listing each CDR3 protein once. The data contain some 750,000 distinct CDR3 sequences, roughly 40% of them singletons. The sample consisted of peripheral blood. The receptors originated from an adult man with Graves' ophthalmopathy. CDR3s include the opening cysteine and the closing phenylalanine or tryptophan. D genes are given only for firm matches. The size field is filled for only some rows; it gives once, few, many or a size class.

CDR3 protein	CDR3 DNA	D gene	clone size	V gene	J gene
CSATTANTEAFF	TGCAGTGCTACTACAGCGAACACTGAAGCTTTCTTT	NA	NA	TRBV20-1	TRBJ1-1
CSVEDPGTEAFF	TGCAGCGTTGAAGATCCAGGGACTGAAGCTTTCTTT	NA	many	TRBV29-1	TRBJ1-1
CASSEVGTGKETQYF	TGTGCCAGCAGTGAAGTCGGGACAGGGAAAGAGACCCAGTACTTC	TRBD1	few	TRBV9	TRBJ2-5
CASSEASGGYGYTF	TGTGCCAGCAGTGAAGCTTCAGGCGGCTATGGCTACACCTTC	NA	few	TRBV6-2/TRBV6-3	TRBJ1-2
CATSATGSNQPQHF	TGTGCCACCAGTGCCACAGGGAGCAATCAGCCCCAGCATTTT	NA	few	TRBV24-1	TRBJ1-5
CASSPPSGRATGELFF	TGTGCCAGCAGCCCCCCTAGCGGGAGGGCCACCGGGGAGCTGTTTTTT	TRBD2	NA	TRBV7-2	TRBJ2-2
CASSGLNDNEAFF	TGTGCCAGCTCGGGCCTCAACGATAATGAAGCTTTCTTT	NA	NA	TRBV19	TRBJ1-1
CSARVAGGPGEQYF	TGCAGTGCTAGAGTTGCGGGAGGGCCGGGGGAGCAGTACTTC	TRBD2	NA	TRBV20-1	TRBJ2-7
CASSSTLLAGVHHEQYF	TGCGCCAGCAGCTCGACCCTACTAGCGGGAGTTCACCACGAGCAGTACTTC	TRBD2	few	TRBV5-1	TRBJ2-7
CASSLDQRRPQHF	TGTGCCAGCAGCTTAGATCAAAGGAGGCCCCAGCATTTT	NA	NA	TRBV11-2	TRBJ1-5
CAIGEDSSSGANVLTF	TGTGCAATAGGGGAGGACAGCAGCTCTGGGGCCAACGTCCTGACTTTC	NA	NA	TRBV7-9	TRBJ2-6
CASRPSGRANEQYF	TGTGCCAGCAGACCTAGCGGGCGGGCCAACGAGCAGTACTTC	TRBD2	NA	TRBV6-5	TRBJ2-7
CASSLATRETQYF	TGTGCCAGCAGCTTAGCGACGAGAGAGACCCAGTACTTC	NA	many	TRBV7-9	TRBJ2-5
CASSLAGGTGEQYF	TGTGCCAGCAGCTTAGCGGGGGGGACAGGCGAGCAGTACTTC	NA	many	TRBV7-8	TRBJ2-7
CASIGLSGNTGELFF	TGTGCCAGTATAGGGTTATCGGGGAACACCGGGGAGCTGTTTTTT	NA	few	TRBV19	TRBJ2-2
CASSYVAGGPYEQYF	TGTGCCAGCAGTTACGTAGCGGGAGGGCCCTACGAGCAGTACTTC	TRBD2	NA	TRBV10-3	TRBJ2-7
CASSTAGGGTDTQYF	TGTGCCAGCAGCACCGCAGGGGGGGGTACAGATACGCAGTATTTT	NA	NA	TRBV7-9	TRBJ2-3
CSARGGDGNTEAFF	TGCAGTGCTAGAGGCGGGGATGGGAACACTGAAGCTTTCTTT	NA	few	TRBV20-1	TRBJ1-1
CATSDRNTGELFF	TGTGCCACCAGTGATAGGAACACCGGGGAGCTGTTTTTT	NA	many	TRBV24-1	TRBJ2-2
CSANRPGSPETQDF	TGCAGTGCTAACCGACCGGGCTCCCCCGAGACCCAGGACTTC	NA	NA	TRBV20-1	TRBJ2-5
CASTATGSNYGYTF	TGTGCCAGCACCGCGACAGGGTCTAACTATGGCTACACCTTC	TRBD1	NA	TRBV6-6	TRBJ1-2
CASSSVTGPPGETQYF	TGTGCCAGCAGTTCCGTCACAGGGCCCCCTGGGGAGACCCAGTACTTC	NA	NA	TRBV10-2	TRBJ2-5
CASSQEGIARAQETQYF	TGTGCCAGCAGCCAAGAAGGAATAGCGCGAGCTCAAGAGACCCAGTACTTC	NA	few	TRBV7-9	TRBJ2-5
CASRSRGTNTGELFF	TGTGCCAGCAGGAGCAGGGGAACGAACACCGGGGAGCTGTTTTTT	NA	NA	TRBV25-1	TRBJ2-2
CSVDWGHRRSETQYF	TGCAGCGTTGATTGGGGACACCGACGGTCGGAGACCCAGTACTTC	NA	NA	TRBV29-1	TRBJ2-5
CASSLEKGGFFGYTF	TGTGCCAGTAGTCTCGAGAAAGGGGGCTTCTTTGGCTACACCTTC	TRBD1	NA	TRBV19	TRBJ1-2
CASSLFTGVPGNQPQHF	TGTGCCAGCTCCCTCTTCACAGGGGTTCCGGGCAATCAGCCCCAGCATTTT	TRBD1	few	TRBV5-8	TRBJ1-5
CASSLGLLGTEAFF	TGCGCCAGCAGCTTGGGTCTCTTGGGAACTGAAGCTTTCTTT	NA	NA	TRBV5-1	TRBJ1-1
CSANGQTETQYF	TGCAGCGCTAATGGACAGACGGAGACCCAGTACTTC	NA	NA	TRBV29-1	TRBJ2-5